Listed below are T cell receptor beta chains from one sample, sequenced in a study of a mutant IDH1 vaccine in newly diagnosed glioma. Sequencing used immunoSEQ multiplex PCR; TCRdb keeps in-frame clones, though not all of them. This sample has about 69,000 clones, with 65% to 90% found just once. The sample consisted of PBMCs, taken from a glioma patient treated with radiotherapy, temozolomide or both. Receptor source: a young man with glioma. Both conserved end residues are part of each CDR3. D genes are given only for firm matches.

d_call | j_call | v_call | cdr3_nt | cdr3_aa
- | TRBJ1-6 | TRBV6-5 | TGTGCCAGCAAGGGGGGCTTAAGGTCACCCCTCCACTTT | CASKGGLRSPLHF
- | TRBJ2-1 | TRBV28 | TGTGCCAGCAGTTTAGGGGGGGCGCAGTACAATGAGCAGTTCTTC | CASSLGGAQYNEQFF
TRBD1 | TRBJ1-2 | TRBV7-9 | TGTGCCAGCAGCCATGGGACAGGGGGCTATGGCTACACCTTC | CASSHGTGGYGYTF
- | TRBJ2-1 | TRBV10-1 | TGCGCCAGCAGTGAGTCTCTGGGGGGGCACTACAATGAGCAGTTCTTC | CASSESLGGHYNEQFF
TRBD1 | TRBJ2-7 | TRBV28 | TGTGCCAGCAGCTTACCGCGGGACAGGCAATCCTACGAGCAGTACTTC | CASSLPRDRQSYEQYF
TRBD2 | TRBJ2-2 | TRBV13 | TGTGCCAGCAGCTTTCGGGACTATACGAACACCGGGGAGCTGTTTTTT | CASSFRDYTNTGELFF
- | TRBJ1-2 | TRBV10-2 | TGCGCCAGCAGTGAACCCCGGCGCTATGGCTACACCTTC | CASSEPRRYGYTF
TRBD2 | TRBJ2-3 | TRBV11-2 | TGTGCCAGCAGCAACCTGACTAGCGGGGGGGTCCCAGACACGCAGTATTTT | CASSNLTSGGVPDTQYF
TRBD1 | TRBJ2-7 | TRBV10-3 | TGTGCCATCAGTGAAACATTGACAGGGGCCAGCTCCTACGAGCAGTACTTC | CAISETLTGASSYEQYF
- | TRBJ1-2 | TRBV30 | TGTGCCCCCCCGGGGGGATGCGGCTACACCTTC | CAPPGGCGYTF
- | TRBJ1-3 | TRBV7-8 | TGTGCCAGCAGCTTAACAGGAGGCTCTGGAAACACCATATATTTT | CASSLTGGSGNTIYF
TRBD1 | TRBJ1-2 | TRBV6-1 | TGTGCCAGCAGTGAAGGGAGGGGGCGATTAGATGGCTACACCTTC | CASSEGRGRLDGYTF
- | TRBJ2-2 | TRBV5-1 | TGCGCCAGCAGCTTGGGTACAGGATTCGGGGAGCTGTTTTTT | CASSLGTGFGELFF
- | TRBJ1-4 | TRBV7-6 | TGTGCCAGCAGCTTAGACGAAGGGATTAATGAAAAACTGTTTTTT | CASSLDEGINEKLFF
- | TRBJ1-5 | TRBV19 | TGTGCCAGTAGTATAGTATGGCATAGCAATCAGCCCCAGCATTTT | CASSIVWHSNQPQHF
TRBD2 | TRBJ2-3 | TRBV5-6 | TGTGCCAGCAGCTTAGCGGGGCGGCCAGATACGCAGTATTTT | CASSLAGRPDTQYF
TRBD1 | TRBJ1-5 | TRBV19 | TGTGCCAGTAGTCTACAGGGGTCTAGCAATCAGCCCCAGCATTTT | CASSLQGSSNQPQHF
TRBD1 | TRBJ2-5 | TRBV4-1 | TGCGCCAGCAGCCAGGCAAACAGGGGATCGGAGACCCAGTACTTC | CASSQANRGSETQYF
TRBD2 | TRBJ2-5 | TRBV6-6 | TGTGCCAGCAGTCCCTACTCCGGGACTAAACAAGAGACCCAGTACTTC | CASSPYSGTKQETQYF
- | TRBJ1-1 | TRBV25-1 | TGTGCCAGCAGTGAGGATCGGGGACGTACTGAAGCTTTCTTT | CASSEDRGRTEAFF
TRBD1 | TRBJ1-3 | TRBV5-1 | TGCGCCAGCAGCTACTCTACAGGGGCTGGAAACACCATATATTTT | CASSYSTGAGNTIYF
- | TRBJ1-1 | TRBV19 | TGTGCCAGTAGTATGGACAGGAACACTGAAGCTTTCTTT | CASSMDRNTEAFF